This entry lists 20 T cell receptor beta chains sequenced from one sample in a study of response to subunit inactivated influenza vaccine. TCRdb re-analysed the RT-PCR reads in MiXCR, keeping a single row per CDR3 protein. The table records 500,000 or so distinct CDR3 sequences, approximately 16% of them present only once. The sample was CD4+ T cells sorted from PBMCs, taken less than 30 months after vaccination. These receptors were taken from a man between 50 and 70 years old who received an inactivated influenza vaccine.

This rearrangement joins TRBV24-1 to TRBJ2-5; the D is unclear. CDR1 and CDR2 (germline): KGHDR, SFDVKD. The CDR3 consists of 14 residues. Trimming took 6 bases from V and 4 from J, leaving 14 bases between them. The CDR3 DNA follows: TGTGCCACCAGTATTTCGGGTTTGAGAGAGACCCAGTACTTC. Amino acids: CATSISGLRETQYF.

The chain links TRBV4-1 to TRBJ2-7; tentative D call: TRBD1 (7 bases). Per the germline V gene, CDR1 is MGHRA and CDR2 is YSYEKL. The CDR3 spans 16 residues. The germline V and J ends were trimmed by 4 bases and 6 bases, with 22 bases remaining between them. CDR3 protein: CASSPGGQGVYREQYF. The CDR3 DNA follows: TGCGCCAGCAGCCCTGGAGGGCAGGGGGTCTACCGCGAGCAGTACTTC.

This rearrangement joins TRBV5-5 to TRBJ2-2; the D gene is possibly TRBD2 (6 bases). Per germline, CDR1 SGHKS and CDR2 YYEKEE (reference sequence). Trimming removed 4 bases from V and 6 bases from J, with 22 bases in between. There are 17 residues in the CDR3. The CDR3, as DNA: TGTGCCAGCAGCCTCTTCCGAGGAGGGGCGGGCGCCGGGGAGCTGTTTTTT. Translated, it gives CASSLFRGGAGAGELFF. The complete variable domain, with remaining parts taken from reference TRBV5-5 and TRBJ2-2, reads DAGVTQSPTHLIKTRGQQVTLRCSPISGHKSVSWYQQVLGQGPQFIFQYYEKEERGRGNFPDRFSARQFPNYSSELNVNALLLGDSALYLCASSLFRGGAGAGELFFGEGSRLTVL.

This chain connects TRBV20-1 to TRBJ2-7; a weak D match, TRBD1 (7 bases). This CDR3 is 15 amino acids long. V was clipped by 1 base and J by 2 bases, with 15 bases between them. CDR1 is DFQATT, CDR2 SNEGSKA, per germline (reference sequence). CDR3 DNA sequence: TGCAGTGCTAGAGGTGGGGCGGGGACAGCCTACGAGCAGTACTTC. Translated: CSARGGAGTAYEQYF.

This clonotype was observed a handful of times. This rearrangement joins TRBV6-5 to TRBJ1-4, with D unresolved. Germline loops: CDR1 MNHEY, CDR2 SVGAGI. The CDR3 loop spans 15 amino acids. V was shortened by 4 bases and J by 5 bases, with 14 bases between the two germline ends. CDR3 DNA sequence: TGTGCCAGCAGTTCCATCGGACTATCGAATGAAAAACTGTTTTTT. It translates to CASSSIGLSNEKLFF.

This clonotype was counted between two and nine times. The rearrangement links TRBV12-3 or TRBV12-4 to TRBJ2-1; tentatively, D is TRBD2 (7 bases). Trimming left V 3 bases short and J 7 bases short, with 13 bases between. This CDR3 comprises 14 residues. The chain's CDR3 is CASSFVGGGNEQFF. CDR3 DNA sequence: TGTGCCAGCAGTTTCGTGGGAGGGGGGAATGAGCAGTTCTTC.

CDR3 nucleotides: TGCGCCAGCAGCCTTCGTGCGGCCAGCAATCAGCCCCAGCATTTT. Encoded protein: CASSLRAASNQPQHF. The chain joins TRBV4-1 to TRBJ1-5; the D is unclear. Between the trimmed V and J ends, which lost 4 bases and 1 base, there was a span of 11 bases. This CDR3 comprises 15 residues. The germline CDR1 and CDR2 sequences are MGHRA and YSYEKL.

This clonotype was detected a few times. The chain couples TRBV7-8 to TRBJ2-1; the match to TRBD2 covers 9 bases. Trimming took 1 base from V and 4 from J; bases not matched to a gene: 2. From germline, CDR1 is SGHVS and CDR2 FQNEAQ. This CDR3 has 15 amino acids. The CDR3 nucleotides are TGTGCCAGCAGCTTAGGGACTAGCGAATACAATGAGCAGTTCTTC. This translates into CASSLGTSEYNEQFF.

This clonotype showed up many times. This chain links TRBV4-3 with TRBJ2-5, with 9 bases lining up with TRBD1. J gave up 5 bases and V 4 bases, and 5 bases lay outside the gene matches. CDR1 and CDR2 (germline): LGHNA, YSLEER. The CDR3 loop spans 14 amino acids. The CDR3 DNA reads TGCGCCAGCAGCCCCTCGACAGGGGGTGAGACCCAGTACTTC. Translation gives CASSPSTGGETQYF.

The V and J genes are TRBV7-2 and TRBJ2-7; D may match TRBD1 or TRBD2 (5 bases each). The length of the CDR3 is 13 residues. Germline CDR1 is SGHTA and CDR2 is FQGNSA. Trimming shortened V by 3 bases and J by 6 bases, and 12 bases separated the two germline ends. The CDR3 region is CASSFSGATEQYF. As DNA, the CDR3 is TGTGCCAGCAGCTTCTCCGGGGCTACCGAGCAGTACTTC.

The chain recombines TRBV7-9 with TRBJ2-5; perhaps TRBD1 as D (6 bases). Between the trimmed V and J ends, which lost 5 bases and 2 bases, there was a span of 18 bases. CDR3 length: 16 amino acids. Looked up from germline, CDR1 is SEHNR and CDR2 is FQNEAQ (reference sequence). In DNA form, the CDR3 reads TGTGCCAGCAGCAACCCGTACAGGGTGCGACAAGAGACCCAGTACTTC. Translated, it gives CASSNPYRVRQETQYF.

This clonotype was observed once. The chain is built from TRBV6-1 and TRBJ2-1, with 8 bases matching TRBD1. Germline V gene sequence: CDR1 MNHNS, CDR2 SASEGT. V trimming: 8 bases; J trimming: 11 bases; junction bases outside the gene matches: 17. The CDR3 has 15 amino acids. The CDR3 nucleotides read TGTGCCAGCCGATCAATGTCGGGACAGGAGGGAAAGCAGTTCTTC. It codes for CASRSMSGQEGKQFF.

This clonotype occurred a few times. This sequence joins TRBV5-5 and TRBJ2-6, with 7 bases fitting TRBD1. Germline values: CDR1 SGHKS, CDR2 YYEKEE (reference sequence). The CDR3 runs 16 residues. Trimming took 4 bases from V and 2 from J; bases not matched to a gene: 6. Here the CDR3 DNA reads TGTGCCAGCAGCGGGACAGCTCTAGCTGGGGCCAACGTCCTGACTTTC. Translation gives CASSGTALAGANVLTF.

This clonotype has more than one count but fewer than ten. The gene calls are TRBV5-5 and TRBJ1-5; D uncertain. Trimming removed 0 bases at V and 3 bases at J, with 10 bases between. Looked up from germline, CDR1 is SGHKS and CDR2 is YYEKEE (reference sequence). The CDR3 extends over 15 amino acids. The CDR3, as DNA: TGTGCCAGCAGCTTGGACCCCTTAACCAATCAGCCCCAGCATTTT. Its translation is CASSLDPLTNQPQHF.

The rearrangement uses TRBV20-1 and TRBJ1-2; possibly TRBD1 for D (6 bases). V dropped 6 bases and J dropped 3 bases, with 14 bases sitting between them. This CDR3 spans 13 amino acids. CDR1 and CDR2 (germline): DFQATT, SNEGSKA (reference sequence). The CDR3 sequence: CSATGYGYYGYTF. The CDR3 coding sequence is TGCAGTGCAACAGGGTACGGGTACTATGGCTACACCTTC.

This chain joins TRBV5-1 and TRBJ2-7; 9 bases align to TRBD1. This CDR3 spans 15 amino acids. The germline gives CDR1 SGHRS, CDR2 YFSETQ. Germline trimming cut 4 bases from V and 1 base from J; bases unmatched to any gene: 6. The CDR3 DNA follows: TGCGCCAGCAGCCCGGGGGACAGGGATTCCTACGAGCAGTACTTC. Translated, it gives CASSPGDRDSYEQYF.

The chain carries TRBV4-2 and TRBJ2-5; D may be TRBD2 (5 bases). The CDR3 has 16 residues. With 0 bases removed from V and 1 base from J, the gap between germline ends came to 12 bases. Germline V gene data show CDR1 as LGHNA and CDR2 as YNFKEQ. CDR3 region: CASSQESVGAQETQYF. The CDR3 coding sequence is TGTGCCAGCAGCCAAGAGTCAGTGGGAGCCCAAGAGACCCAGTACTTC.

The chain is built from TRBV12-3 or TRBV12-4 and TRBJ2-3; perhaps TRBD2 as D (6 bases). The germline V and J ends were trimmed by 1 base and 7 bases, with 18 bases remaining between them. The CDR3 consists of 16 residues. CDR3 in DNA: TGTGCCAGCAGTTTAGAAGTAGGAGCTGGAGGGCATACGCAGTATTTT. This gives the protein CASSLEVGAGGHTQYF.

V is TRBV29-1 and J is TRBJ2-7; the match to TRBD1 covers 10 bases. The CDR3 totals 13 residues. Germline loops: CDR1 SQVTM, CDR2 ANQGSEA. With 7 bases clipped from V and 3 bases from J, the junction kept 6 bases outside the gene matches. The CDR3 sequence: CSAGDRGNYEQYF. The CDR3 region has the DNA TGCAGCGCTGGGGACAGGGGAAACTACGAGCAGTACTTC.

The chain links TRBV29-1 to TRBJ1-1; D remains ambiguous. The germline gives CDR1 SQVTM, CDR2 ANQGSEA. The CDR3 spans 12 residues. With 4 bases removed from V and 1 base from J, the gap between germline ends came to 7 bases. The CDR3 sequence: CSVGSQNTEAFF. DNA for the CDR3: TGCAGCGTTGGGTCGCAGAACACTGAAGCTTTCTTT.